The 18 T cell receptor beta chains reported below all come from one sample, sequenced in a study of cytomegalovirus exposure and HLA in healthy donors. Primers: 60 Vbeta forward and 13 Jbeta reverse. The data were produced by immunoSEQ multiplex PCR, yet TCRdb's version contains in-frame clones alone and is incomplete. Among around 50,000 clones listed, 50% to 70% were seen once. Sequencing was done on a sample of PBMCs. Source of these receptors: a human donor in good health.

This clone was detected a few times. V and J are TRBV4-1 and TRBJ2-5, with 7 bases fitting TRBD2. The junction had 7 bases not matched to a gene; V was cut back by 3 bases and J by 3 bases. In germline, CDR1 is MGHRA, CDR2 YSYEKL. The CDR3 consists of 15 residues. CDR3 in DNA: TGCGCCAGCAGCCACTTCTGGGGGGGGAAAGAGACCCAGTACTTC. It yields the protein CASSHFWGGKETQYF.

This clone appeared a few times. In DNA, the CDR3 is TGTGCCAGCAGCTTAGTGCGGGGGCGCACAGATACGCAGTATTTT. Translating gives CASSLVRGRTDTQYF. The V gene is TRBV11-2, the J gene TRBJ2-3; D is possibly TRBD2 (7 bases). V was trimmed by 1 base and J by 1 base, leaving 9 bases between them. The CDR3 runs to 15 residues. Germline assignment: CDR1 SGHAT and CDR2 FQNNGV.

CDR3 in amino acids: CASSLKGSMETQYF. CDR3 nucleotides: TGTGCCAGCAGCTTAAAGGGGTCGATGGAGACCCAGTACTTC. The gene calls are TRBV5-4 and TRBJ2-5, with D possibly matching TRBD1 (5 bases). V was clipped by 2 bases and J by 5 bases, with 13 bases between them. CDR1 is SGHNT and CDR2 is YYREEE in the germline V gene (reference sequence). This CDR3 has 14 amino acids. The entire variable domain, with the rest obtained from reference TRBV5-4 and TRBJ2-5, is as follows: ETGVTQSPTHLIKTRGQQVTLRCSSQSGHNTVSWYQQALGQGPQFIFQYYREEENGRGNFPPRFSGLQFPNYSSELNVNALELDDSALYLCASSLKGSMETQYFGPGTRLLVL.

This clone has only one observation. V gene TRBV4-2 combines with J gene TRBJ2-3; 14 bases are a match to TRBD2. The V and J ends lost 4 bases and 2 bases, in that order; junction bases with no gene match: 5. CDR1 is LGHNA, CDR2 YNFKEQ, per germline. This CDR3 comprises 17 residues. This CDR3 reads CASSPRTSGGYTDTQYF. The CDR3 region has the DNA TGTGCCAGCAGCCCCAGGACTAGCGGGGGGTACACAGATACGCAGTATTTT.

The V and J genes are TRBV2 and TRBJ1-1, with D possibly TRBD1 on 6 matching bases. The V gene lost 5 bases and the J gene lost 0 bases, with 13 bases spanning the gap. CDR1 and CDR2 (germline): SNHLY, FYNNEI. The CDR3 contains 15 residues. CDR3 region: CASSSQGLMNTEAFF. The DNA for the CDR3 is TGTGCCAGCAGTTCACAGGGCCTCATGAACACTGAAGCTTTCTTT.

In the case of this clone: This CDR3 is also generated by other DNA sequences in the sample. The chain combines TRBV7-2 with TRBJ2-5; TRBD1 aligns across 9 bases. The trim removed 4 bases at V and 7 bases at J, leaving 4 bases unmatched. Germline lookup yields CDR1 SGHTA and CDR2 FQGNSA. The CDR3 sequence is 13 residues long. This CDR3 is CASSSPGQGTQYF. In DNA, the CDR3 is TGTGCCAGCAGCTCACCGGGACAGGGGACCCAGTACTTC.

V is TRBV9 and J is TRBJ1-1; TRBD1 is a possible D gene (5 bases). The V gene's germline CDR1 is SGDLS and CDR2 YYNGEE. The V gene lost 0 bases and the J gene lost 7 bases, with 16 bases spanning the gap. This CDR3 has 15 residues. The CDR3 nucleotides are TGTGCCAGCAGCGTAGTCGCGACAGAGAGTGGTGAAGCTTTCTTT. It translates to CASSVVATESGEAFF.

V usage is TRBV7-9 and J usage is TRBJ1-1; a possible D gene is TRBD1 (5 bases). The germline V gene encodes CDR1 SEHNR and CDR2 FQNEAQ (reference sequence). The germline V and J ends were trimmed by 9 bases and 3 bases, with 17 bases remaining between them. The CDR3 is made up of 14 amino acids. CDR3 in amino acids: CASRIQLGDTEAFF. The CDR3 DNA follows: TGTGCCAGTCGGATCCAATTAGGGGACACTGAAGCTTTCTTT.

The sample holds one count of this clone. J is TRBJ2-7 and V is TRBV7-2; D is possibly TRBD2 (5 bases). The CDR3 extends over 15 amino acids. The V gene lost 7 bases and the J gene lost 5 bases, with 21 bases spanning the gap. Germline CDR1 SGHTA, CDR2 FQGNSA. The CDR3 loop is CASKPGGPLNHEQYF. The CDR3 DNA is TGTGCCAGCAAACCCGGCGGGCCCCTTAACCACGAGCAGTACTTC.

The table lists this clone with a count of one. The rearrangement uses TRBV10-2 and TRBJ1-2, with 8 bases matching TRBD1. Per the germline V gene, CDR1 is WSHSY and CDR2 is SAAADI. J gave up 4 bases and V 4 bases, and 5 bases lay outside the gene matches. This CDR3 region has 14 residues. In DNA form, the CDR3 reads TGCGCCAGCAGTGGGACCGGGACAGGCTATGGCTACACCTTC. Protein product: CASSGTGTGYGYTF.

This clone showed up just a few times. This sequence joins TRBV12-5 and TRBJ2-3; 7 nucleotides align to TRBD2. With 8 bases clipped from V and 6 bases from J, the junction kept 11 bases outside the gene matches. Germline CDR1 and CDR2: LGHNT and FRNRAP. The CDR3 extends over 14 amino acids. CDR3 sequence reads: CASRSGDSSDTQYF. The CDR3 nucleotides read TGTGCTAGTCGAAGCGGGGACTCCAGCGATACGCAGTATTTT.

This sequence joins TRBV27 and TRBJ2-7; TRBD1 might be the D (7 bases). V was cut by 7 bases and J by 0 bases, with 13 bases left in between. The CDR3 length is 14 residues. Germline-derived CDR1 and CDR2 are MNHEY and SMNVEV (reference sequence). The CDR3 is CASTRDRSSYEQYF. The CDR3 region has the DNA TGTGCCAGCACGCGGGACAGAAGCTCCTACGAGCAGTACTTC.

The V and J genes are TRBV5-5 and TRBJ1-1; D gene unclear. The CDR3 spans 13 residues. Germline lookup yields CDR1 SGHKS and CDR2 YYEKEE (reference sequence). Trimming shortened V by 2 bases and J by 1 base, and 6 bases separated the two germline ends. CDR3 bases: TGTGCCAGCAGCTTAACGAGGAACACTGAAGCTTTCTTT. It is translated as CASSLTRNTEAFF.

This clone is a singleton in its sample. This chain links TRBV7-2 with TRBJ1-5, with TRBD1 identical over 10 bases. The CDR3 has 16 amino acids. Germline assignment: CDR1 SGHTA and CDR2 FQGNSA. The V gene end was trimmed by 3 bases and the J gene end by 3 bases; junction bases not matched to a gene: 5. This chain's CDR3 is CASSFRDRGDNQPQHF. CDR3 nucleotides: TGTGCCAGCAGCTTCCGGGACAGGGGCGACAATCAGCCCCAGCATTTT.

This chain links TRBV30 with TRBJ1-1, with a weak D call TRBD1 (5 bases). The V and J ends lost 4 bases and 0 bases respectively, with 12 bases between them. The germline CDR1 and CDR2 sequences are GTSNPN and SVGIG (reference sequence). The length of the CDR3 is 14 residues. CDR3 in DNA: TGTGCCTGGACCGGACATTTGATGAACACTGAAGCTTTCTTT. Translation: CAWTGHLMNTEAFF.

V is TRBV18 and J is TRBJ1-3; D ambiguous. The CDR3 length is 15 residues. V was clipped by 2 bases and J by 0 bases, with 8 bases between them. Germline values: CDR1 KGHSH, CDR2 LQKENI. CDR3 in amino acids: CASSPGQFSGNTIYF. Written as DNA, the CDR3 is TGTGCCAGCTCACCAGGGCAGTTCTCTGGAAACACCATATATTTT. Full variable domain (remainder filled in from reference TRBV18 and TRBJ1-3): NAGVMQNPRHLVRRRGQEARLRCSPMKGHSHVYWYRQLPEEGLKFMVYLQKENIIDESGMPKERFSAEFPKEGPSILRIQQVVRGDSAAYFCASSPGQFSGNTIYFGEGSWLTVV.

CDR3 loop: CASSETGEGNIQYF. CDR3 DNA: TGTGCCAGCAGTGAAACGGGGGAGGGAAACATTCAGTACTTC. The chain uses TRBV2 and TRBJ2-4; TRBD2 matches at 7 bases. J gave up 6 bases and V 2 bases, and 4 bases lay outside the gene matches. CDR3 length equals 14 residues. Germline CDR1 and CDR2: SNHLY and FYNNEI.

This chain joins TRBV9 and TRBJ2-1; maybe TRBD1 (5 bases). Germline V CDR1 and CDR2: SGDLS, YYNGEE. The CDR3 length is 14 residues. V was pared by 1 base and J by 2 bases, with 7 bases between. In DNA form, the CDR3 reads TGTGCCAGCAGCGTACAGGGTACCTACAATGAGCAGTTCTTC. It yields the protein CASSVQGTYNEQFF.